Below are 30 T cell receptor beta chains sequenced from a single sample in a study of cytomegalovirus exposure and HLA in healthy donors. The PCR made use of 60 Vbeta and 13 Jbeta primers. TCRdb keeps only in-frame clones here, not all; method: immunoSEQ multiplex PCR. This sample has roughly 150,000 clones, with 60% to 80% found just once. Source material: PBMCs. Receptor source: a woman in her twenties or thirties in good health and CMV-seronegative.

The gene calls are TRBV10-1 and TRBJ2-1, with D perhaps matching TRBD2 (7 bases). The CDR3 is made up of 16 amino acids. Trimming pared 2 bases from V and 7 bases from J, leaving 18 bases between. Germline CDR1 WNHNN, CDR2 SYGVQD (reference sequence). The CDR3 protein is CASSETSSGGRNEQFF. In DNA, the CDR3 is TGCGCCAGCAGTGAGACTAGTTCGGGGGGCAGAAATGAGCAGTTCTTC.

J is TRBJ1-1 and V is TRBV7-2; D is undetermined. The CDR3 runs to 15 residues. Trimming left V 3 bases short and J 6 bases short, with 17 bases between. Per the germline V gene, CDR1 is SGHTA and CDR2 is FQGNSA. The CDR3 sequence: CASSLARTVNAEAFF. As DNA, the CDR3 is TGTGCCAGCAGCTTGGCCCGTACCGTCAATGCTGAAGCTTTCTTT.

CDR3 DNA: TGCGCCAGCAGCCAGTCACCGGGACAGGGAGAACACGAGCAGTACTTC. Protein sequence: CASSQSPGQGEHEQYF. The chain couples TRBV4-1 to TRBJ2-7; 9 bases are a match to TRBD1. V shed 3 bases and J 5 bases; nucleotides not matched to a gene: 11. Looked up from germline, CDR1 is MGHRA and CDR2 is YSYEKL. This CDR3 has 16 amino acids.

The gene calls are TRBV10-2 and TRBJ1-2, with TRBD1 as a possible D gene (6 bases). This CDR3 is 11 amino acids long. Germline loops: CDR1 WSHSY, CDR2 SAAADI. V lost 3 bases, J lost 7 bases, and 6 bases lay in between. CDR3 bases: TGCGCCAGCAGTGACAGGGGTGGCTACACCTTC. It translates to CASSDRGGYTF.

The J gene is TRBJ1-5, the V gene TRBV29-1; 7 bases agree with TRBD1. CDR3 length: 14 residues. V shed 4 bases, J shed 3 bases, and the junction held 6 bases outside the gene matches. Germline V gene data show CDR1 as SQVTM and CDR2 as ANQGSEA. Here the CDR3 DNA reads TGCAGCGTTGGCCAAGACAGGGTCAATCAGCCCCAGCATTTT. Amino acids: CSVGQDRVNQPQHF. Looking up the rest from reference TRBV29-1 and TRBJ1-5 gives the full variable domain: SAVISQKPSRDICQRGTSLTIQCQVDSQVTMMFWYRQQPGQSLTLIATANQGSEATYESGFVIDKFPISRPNLTFSTLTVSNMSPEDSSIYLCSVGQDRVNQPQHFGDGTRLSIL.

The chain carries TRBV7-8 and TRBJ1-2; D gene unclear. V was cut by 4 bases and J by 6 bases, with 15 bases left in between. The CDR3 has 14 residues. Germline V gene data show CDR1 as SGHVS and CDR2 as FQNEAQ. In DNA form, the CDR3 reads TGTGCCAGCAGCTCCGGGGAGCCGGAAGATGGCTACACCTTC. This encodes CASSSGEPEDGYTF. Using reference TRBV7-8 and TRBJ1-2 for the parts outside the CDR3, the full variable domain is GAGVSQSPRYKVAKRGQDVALRCDPISGHVSLFWYQQALGQGPEFLTYFQNEAQLDKSGLPSDRFFAERPEGSVSTLKIQRTQQEDSAVYLCASSSGEPEDGYTFGSGTRLTVV.

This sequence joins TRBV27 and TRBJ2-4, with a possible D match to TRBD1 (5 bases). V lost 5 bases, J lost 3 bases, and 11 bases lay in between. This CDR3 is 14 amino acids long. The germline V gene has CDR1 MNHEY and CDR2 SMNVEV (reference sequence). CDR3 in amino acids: CASSPEDSKNIQYF. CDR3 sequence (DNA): TGTGCCAGCAGTCCCGAAGACAGCAAAAACATTCAGTACTTC.

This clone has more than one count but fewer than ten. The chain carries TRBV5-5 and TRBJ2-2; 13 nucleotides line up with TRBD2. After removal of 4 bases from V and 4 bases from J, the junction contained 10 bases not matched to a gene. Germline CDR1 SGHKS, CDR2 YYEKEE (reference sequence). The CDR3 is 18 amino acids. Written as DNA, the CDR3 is TGTGCCAGCAGCCTCCTCGTGACTAGCGGGGGGACCACCGGGGAGCTGTTTTTT. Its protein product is CASSLLVTSGGTTGELFF.

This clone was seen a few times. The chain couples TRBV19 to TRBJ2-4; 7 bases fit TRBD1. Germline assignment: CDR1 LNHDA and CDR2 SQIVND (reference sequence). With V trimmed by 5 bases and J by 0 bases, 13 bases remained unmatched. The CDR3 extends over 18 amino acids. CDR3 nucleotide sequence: TGTGCCAGTAGTGGAAATTGGCCGGGACAGCTAGCCAAAAACATTCAGTACTTC. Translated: CASSGNWPGQLAKNIQYF.

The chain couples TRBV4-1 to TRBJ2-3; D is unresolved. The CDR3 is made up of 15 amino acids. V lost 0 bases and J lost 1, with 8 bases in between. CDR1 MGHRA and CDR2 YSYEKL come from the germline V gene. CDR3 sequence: CASSQESVRTDTQYF. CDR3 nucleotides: TGCGCCAGCAGCCAAGAAAGCGTTCGCACAGATACGCAGTATTTT.

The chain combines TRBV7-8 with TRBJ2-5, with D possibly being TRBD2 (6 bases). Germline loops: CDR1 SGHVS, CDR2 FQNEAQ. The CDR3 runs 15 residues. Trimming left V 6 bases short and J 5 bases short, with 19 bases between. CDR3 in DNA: TGTGCCAGCAGTCTTGGGCGACTAGGACGGGAGACCCAGTACTTC. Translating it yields CASSLGRLGRETQYF.

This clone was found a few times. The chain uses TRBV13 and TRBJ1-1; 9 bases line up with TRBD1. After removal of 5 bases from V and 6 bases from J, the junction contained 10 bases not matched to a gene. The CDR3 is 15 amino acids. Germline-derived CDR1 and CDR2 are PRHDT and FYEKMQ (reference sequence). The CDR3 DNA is TGTGCCAGCAGCGCCCCGACAGGGGGAATCTCTGAAGCTTTCTTT. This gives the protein CASSAPTGGISEAFF.

CDR3 bases: TGTGCCAGCAGACCTAGTTGGGGGACAGGGAGCAAAAACATTCAGTACTTC. Protein product: CASRPSWGTGSKNIQYF. The chain is built from TRBV27 and TRBJ2-4, with TRBD1 identical over 9 bases. The CDR3 totals 17 residues. Germline CDR1 is MNHEY and CDR2 is SMNVEV (reference sequence). The V segment lost 6 bases and the J segment 3 bases; nucleotides outside the gene matches: 12.

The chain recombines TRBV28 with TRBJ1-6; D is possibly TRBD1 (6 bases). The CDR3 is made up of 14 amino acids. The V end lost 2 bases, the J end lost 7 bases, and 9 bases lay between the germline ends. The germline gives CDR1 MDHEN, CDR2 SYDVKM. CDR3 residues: CASSLVQGNSPLHF. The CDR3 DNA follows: TGTGCCAGCAGTTTAGTACAGGGAAATTCACCCCTCCACTTT.

CDR3 amino acids: CASSYRSGGNYEQYF. The DNA of the CDR3 is TGTGCCAGCAGTTACCGTAGCGGGGGAAACTACGAGCAGTACTTC. The genes are TRBV6-5 and TRBJ2-7, with 9 bases fitting TRBD2. Germline V gene data show CDR1 as MNHEY and CDR2 as SVGAGI. The CDR3 loop spans 15 amino acids. Trimming cost V 2 bases and J 3 bases; bases outside gene matches: 5.

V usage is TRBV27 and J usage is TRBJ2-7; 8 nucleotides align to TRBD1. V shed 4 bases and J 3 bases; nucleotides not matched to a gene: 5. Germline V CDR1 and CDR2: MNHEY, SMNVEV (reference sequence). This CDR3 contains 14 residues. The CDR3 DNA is TGTGCCAGCAGTTCCGCAGGGGGCAACTACGAGCAGTACTTC. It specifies CASSSAGGNYEQYF.

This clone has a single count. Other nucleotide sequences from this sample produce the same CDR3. The CDR3 DNA sequence: TGCGCCAGCAGCCGTGGAGGGTCGATTGGGGGGGCCAACGTCCTGACTTTC. Its translation: CASSRGGSIGGANVLTF. The V gene is TRBV5-1, the J gene TRBJ2-6; D is perhaps TRBD2 (6 bases). The CDR3 runs 17 residues. V was cut by 4 bases and J by 4 bases, with 18 bases left in between. The germline V gene encodes CDR1 SGHRS and CDR2 YFSETQ.

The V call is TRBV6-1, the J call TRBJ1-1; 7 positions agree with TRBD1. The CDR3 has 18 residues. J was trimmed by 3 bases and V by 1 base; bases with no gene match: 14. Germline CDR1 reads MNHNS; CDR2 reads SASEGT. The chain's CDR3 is CASSEGQFWTGRYTEAFF. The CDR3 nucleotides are TGTGCCAGCAGTGAAGGTCAATTTTGGACAGGTAGGTACACTGAAGCTTTCTTT.

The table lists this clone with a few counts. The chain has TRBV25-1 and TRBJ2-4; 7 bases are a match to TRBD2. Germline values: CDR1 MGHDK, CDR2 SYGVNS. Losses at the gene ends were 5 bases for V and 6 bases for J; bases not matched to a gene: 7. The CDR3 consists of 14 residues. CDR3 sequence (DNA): TGTGCCAGCAGTCAGCCGGGACTACCAAACATTCAGTACTTC. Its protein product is CASSQPGLPNIQYF.

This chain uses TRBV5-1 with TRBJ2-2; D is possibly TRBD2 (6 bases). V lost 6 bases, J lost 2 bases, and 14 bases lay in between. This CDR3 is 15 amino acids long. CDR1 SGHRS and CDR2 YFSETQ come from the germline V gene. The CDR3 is CASKTGTVNTGELFF. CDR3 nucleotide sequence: TGCGCCAGCAAAACCGGGACTGTAAACACCGGGGAGCTGTTTTTT.

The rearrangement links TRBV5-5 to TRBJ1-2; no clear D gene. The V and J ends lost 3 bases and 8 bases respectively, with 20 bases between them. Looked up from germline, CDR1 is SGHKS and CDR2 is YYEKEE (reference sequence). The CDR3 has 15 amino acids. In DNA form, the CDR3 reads TGTGCCAGCAGCTCCTACTGGATGGGGAGCGAGGGCTACACCTTC. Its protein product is CASSSYWMGSEGYTF. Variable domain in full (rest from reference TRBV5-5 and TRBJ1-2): DAGVTQSPTHLIKTRGQQVTLRCSPISGHKSVSWYQQVLGQGPQFIFQYYEKEERGRGNFPDRFSARQFPNYSSELNVNALLLGDSALYLCASSSYWMGSEGYTFGSGTRLTVV.

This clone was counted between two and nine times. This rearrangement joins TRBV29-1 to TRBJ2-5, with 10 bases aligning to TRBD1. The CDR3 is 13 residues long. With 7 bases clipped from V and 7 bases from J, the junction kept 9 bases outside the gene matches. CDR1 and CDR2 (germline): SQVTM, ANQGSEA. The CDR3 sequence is CSAGTGDWGTQYF. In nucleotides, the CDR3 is TGCAGCGCGGGGACAGGGGATTGGGGGACCCAGTACTTC.

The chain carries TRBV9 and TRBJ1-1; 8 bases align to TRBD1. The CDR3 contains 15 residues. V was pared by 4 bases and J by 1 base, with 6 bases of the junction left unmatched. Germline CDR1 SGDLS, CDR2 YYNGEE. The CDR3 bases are TGTGCCAGCAGCTTAATGGACAGGGAGAACACTGAAGCTTTCTTT. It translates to CASSLMDRENTEAFF.

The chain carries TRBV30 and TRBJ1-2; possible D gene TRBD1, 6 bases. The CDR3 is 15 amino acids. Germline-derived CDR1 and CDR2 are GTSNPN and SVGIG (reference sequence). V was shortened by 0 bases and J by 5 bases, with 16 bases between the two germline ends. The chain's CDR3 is CAWSVQGRSYYGYTF. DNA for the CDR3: TGTGCCTGGAGTGTACAGGGACGGAGCTATTATGGCTACACCTTC.

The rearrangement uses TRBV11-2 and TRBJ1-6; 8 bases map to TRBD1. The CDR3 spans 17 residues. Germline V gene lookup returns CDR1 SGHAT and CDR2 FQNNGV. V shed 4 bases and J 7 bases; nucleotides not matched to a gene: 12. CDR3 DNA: TGTGCCAGCAGCTCATCCGGAGGACAGGGCGGCAATTCACCCCTCCACTTT. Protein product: CASSSSGGQGGNSPLHF.

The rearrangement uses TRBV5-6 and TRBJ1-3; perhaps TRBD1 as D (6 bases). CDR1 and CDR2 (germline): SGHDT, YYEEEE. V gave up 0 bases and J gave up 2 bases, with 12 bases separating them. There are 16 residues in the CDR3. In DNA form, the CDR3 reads TGTGCCAGCAGCTTGGCCGCAGGGGTAACTGGAAACACCATATATTTT. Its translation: CASSLAAGVTGNTIYF.

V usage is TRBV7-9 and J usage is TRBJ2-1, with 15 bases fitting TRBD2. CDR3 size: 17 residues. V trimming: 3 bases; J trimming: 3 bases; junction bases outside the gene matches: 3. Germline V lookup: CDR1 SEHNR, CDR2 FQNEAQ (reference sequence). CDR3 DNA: TGTGCCAGCAGCTTGGGACTAGCGGGGGGTCTCTACAATGAGCAGTTCTTC. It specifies CASSLGLAGGLYNEQFF.

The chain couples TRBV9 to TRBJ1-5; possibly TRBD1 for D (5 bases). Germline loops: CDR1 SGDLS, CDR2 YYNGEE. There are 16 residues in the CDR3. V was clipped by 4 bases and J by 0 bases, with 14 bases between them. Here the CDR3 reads CASSYSGADSNQPQHF. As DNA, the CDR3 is TGTGCCAGCAGCTATAGTGGGGCAGATAGCAATCAGCCCCAGCATTTT.

The CDR3 here is CASSRGQGATEAFF. CDR3 in DNA: TGTGCCAGCAGTCGAGGACAGGGGGCCACTGAAGCTTTCTTT. The chain links TRBV6-5 to TRBJ1-1, with TRBD1 matching 11 bases. V shed 5 bases, J shed 4 bases, and the junction held 3 bases outside the gene matches. Germline V gene lookup returns CDR1 MNHEY and CDR2 SVGAGI. The CDR3 consists of 14 residues.

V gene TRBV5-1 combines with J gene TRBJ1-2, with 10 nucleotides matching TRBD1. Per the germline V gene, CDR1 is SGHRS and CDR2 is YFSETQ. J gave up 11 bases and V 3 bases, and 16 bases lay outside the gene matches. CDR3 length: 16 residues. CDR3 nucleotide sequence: TGCGCCAGCAGCTCTCCTCTGGGGGACAGGGGACGTCATTACACCTTC. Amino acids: CASSSPLGDRGRHYTF. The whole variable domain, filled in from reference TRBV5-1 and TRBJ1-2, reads KAGVTQTPRYLIKTRGQQVTLSCSPISGHRSVSWYQQTPGQGLQFLFEYFSETQRNKGNFPGRFSGRQFSNSRSEMNVSTLELGDSALYLCASSSPLGDRGRHYTFGSGTRLTVV.